Listed below are T cell receptor beta chains from one sample, sequenced in a study of T cell responses to AZD1222 COVID-19 vaccine. The assay was immunoSEQ multiplex PCR, and TCRdb's table has in-frame clones only and misses some. The profile shows around 99,000 clones, about 90% of them singletons. The sequences come from peripheral blood, collected 28 days after the second AZD1222 dose. Receptors were obtained from an adult who received the AZD1222 COVID-19 vaccine. CDR3s include the opening cysteine and the closing phenylalanine or tryptophan. Each record gives: J gene, V gene, D gene, clone size, CDR3 protein, CDR3 DNA. The D gene is left open where the match is weak. The size entry is marked missing in some rows and otherwise reads once, few, many or a size class.

TRBJ1-1 TRBV14 . . CASSQTQGWTEAFF TGTGCCAGCAGCCAGACACAGGGCTGGACTGAAGCTTTCTTT
TRBJ1-4 TRBV2 TRBD1 . CASSEGTGTRKLFF TGTGCCAGCAGTGAGGGGACAGGGACACGGAAACTGTTTTTT
TRBJ1-5 TRBV20-1 . . CSASTTGDNQPQHF TGCAGTGCTAGTACGACAGGAGACAATCAGCCCCAGCATTTT
TRBJ2-2 TRBV6-1 . . CASSDRCGELFF TGTGCCAGCAGTGATCGGTGCGGGGAGCTGTTTTTT
TRBJ2-3 TRBV12-3/TRBV12-4 . . CASTFGRDTQYF TGTGCCAGCACCTTCGGACGGGATACGCAGTATTTT
TRBJ2-2 TRBV27 . few CASRTANTGELFF TGTGCCAGCAGAACAGCGAACACCGGGGAGCTGTTTTTT
TRBJ2-7 TRBV29-1 TRBD1 . CSVVRGHEQYF TGCAGCGTTGTAAGGGGGCACGAGCAGTACTTC
TRBJ1-1 TRBV28 . . CASSSFTEAFF TGTGCCAGCAGTTCGTTCACTGAAGCTTTCTTT
TRBJ1-5 TRBV12-5 . . CASGLEGNQPQHF TGTGCTAGTGGTTTGGAAGGGAATCAGCCCCAGCATTTT
TRBJ1-1 TRBV7-3 . . CASSLSGITEAFF TGTGCCAGCAGCTTATCGGGGATCACTGAAGCTTTCTTT
TRBJ1-3 TRBV6-5 . . CASATTFGNTIYF TGTGCCTCCGCCACGACCTTTGGAAACACCATATATTTT
TRBJ2-5 TRBV7-3 . once CASSPGHNQGETQYF TGTGCCAGCAGCCCCGGACATAACCAAGGGGAGACCCAGTACTTC
TRBJ1-3 TRBV6-1 . . CASSELLGSGNTIYF TGTGCCAGCAGTGAACTGTTAGGTTCTGGAAACACCATATATTTT
TRBJ1-1 TRBV4-3 TRBD1 . CASSQLQGDTEAFF TGCGCCAGCAGCCAGCTACAGGGGGACACTGAAGCTTTCTTT
TRBJ2-6 TRBV29-1 . . CSVEDPTLNPGANVLTF TGCAGCGTTGAAGACCCCACATTAAACCCTGGGGCCAACGTCCTGACTTTC
TRBJ1-1 TRBV3-1/TRBV3-2 . once CASSVVGGDTEAFF TGTGCCAGCAGCGTAGTGGGGGGGGACACTGAAGCTTTCTTT
TRBJ2-1 TRBV4-2 TRBD2 . CASSQRGLANNEQFF TGTGCCAGCAGCCAACGGGGACTAGCGAATAATGAGCAGTTCTTC
TRBJ2-3 TRBV21-1 . . CASSKTDTQYF TGTGCCAGCAGCAAAACAGATACGCAGTATTTT
TRBJ2-3 TRBV5-1 TRBD2 . CASSSYRGRGTDTQYF TGCGCCAGCAGCTCCTACCGGGGGAGGGGCACAGATACGCAGTATTTT
TRBJ1-1 TRBV29-1 . . CSVRWGPNTEAFF TGCAGCGTTCGGTGGGGGCCAAACACTGAAGCTTTCTTT
TRBJ2-3 TRBV27 . . CASNPGATDTQYF TGTGCCAGCAACCCAGGGGCCACAGATACGCAGTATTTT
TRBJ2-5 TRBV12-3/TRBV12-4 . . CASSFAETQYF TGTGCCAGCAGTTTTGCGGAGACCCAGTACTTC
TRBJ1-1 TRBV19 . . CASSSGGAKRTEAFF TGTGCCAGTAGTTCCGGGGGCGCGAAGCGGACTGAAGCTTTCTTT
TRBJ1-5 TRBV7-2 . once CASGGAINSNQPQHF TGTGCCAGCGGGGGGGCGATCAATAGCAATCAGCCCCAGCATTTT
TRBJ2-7 TRBV30 . . CAWSVSHYEQYF TGTGCCTGGAGTGTATCACACTACGAGCAGTACTTC
TRBJ2-7 TRBV5-4 TRBD1 . CASTRRDRGKYEQYF TGTGCCAGCACCCGGAGGGACAGGGGGAAATACGAGCAGTACTTC
TRBJ2-5 TRBV11-2 . . CASSLAGDGGETQYF TGTGCCAGCAGCTTAGCGGGAGATGGAGGGGAGACCCAGTACTTC
TRBJ1-1 TRBV5-1 . . CASSPVRQANTEAFF TGCGCCAGCAGCCCGGTGCGACAGGCGAACACTGAAGCTTTCTTT
TRBJ2-4 TRBV6-5 TRBD1 . CASSSPGDRGGNIQYF TGTGCCAGCAGTTCCCCCGGCGACAGGGGAGGAAACATTCAGTACTTC
TRBJ1-4 TRBV5-6 TRBD1 . CASSLNLGQGFNEKLFF TGTGCCAGCAGCTTGAATCTGGGACAGGGCTTTAATGAAAAACTGTTTTTT
TRBJ1-3 TRBV14 . . CASQTQPLSGNTIYF TGTGCCAGCCAGACGCAGCCACTCTCTGGAAACACCATATATTTT
TRBJ1-3 TRBV28 . . CASLQSSGNTIYF TGTGCCAGCCTACAGAGCTCTGGAAACACCATATATTTT
TRBJ1-1 TRBV30 . . CAWSTRGLNTEAFF TGTGCCTGGAGCACCAGGGGATTGAACACTGAAGCTTTCTTT
TRBJ2-2 TRBV24-1 TRBD1 . CATSDSPGTGRTGELFF TGTGCCACCAGTGATTCCCCCGGGACAGGTCGGACCGGGGAGCTGTTTTTT
TRBJ1-4 TRBV10-3 TRBD1 . CAISDSGQGMPNEKLFF TGTGCCATCAGTGACTCGGGACAGGGGATGCCTAATGAAAAACTGTTTTTT
TRBJ2-5 TRBV19 TRBD1 . CASSQGQGGETQYF TGTGCCAGTAGTCAGGGACAGGGGGGAGAGACCCAGTACTTC
TRBJ2-5 TRBV3-1/TRBV3-2 TRBD2 . CASSQLAGGPETQYF TGTGCCAGCAGCCAACTAGCGGGGGGGCCGGAGACCCAGTACTTC
TRBJ2-1 TRBV28 TRBD1 . CASSFPGTGVYSSYNEQFF TGTGCCAGCAGTTTCCCTGGGACAGGGGTCTACTCCTCCTACAATGAGCAGTTCTTC
TRBJ2-3 TRBV7-2 . . CASSPYTDTQYF TGTGCCAGCAGCCCCTACACAGATACGCAGTATTTT
TRBJ1-5 TRBV4-2 . . CASSQDTTDQPQHF TGTGCCAGCAGCCAAGATACGACAGACCAGCCCCAGCATTTT
TRBJ1-6 TRBV7-8 TRBD1 . CASSLYLGQYNSPLHF TGTGCCAGCAGCTTATATTTGGGACAGTATAATTCACCCCTCCACTTT
TRBJ1-2 TRBV6-1 . . CASSEAGGGDGYTF TGTGCCAGCAGTGAGGCGGGGGGCGGAGATGGCTACACCTTC
TRBJ2-3 TRBV30 . . CAWSVLPWSRTGDTQYF TGTGCCTGGAGTGTACTTCCATGGAGTCGCACGGGGGATACGCAGTATTTT
TRBJ1-1 TRBV20-1 TRBD1 . CSASKVTGGRNTEAFF TGCAGTGCTAGTAAGGTGACAGGGGGTAGGAACACTGAAGCTTTCTTT
TRBJ1-2 TRBV18 . . CASSPQGSGYTF TGTGCCAGCTCACCACAGGGCTCTGGCTACACCTTC
TRBJ2-3 TRBV9 . . CASSVAGGTAPEYF .
TRBJ1-5 TRBV7-9 . . CASSLNQGPSQPQHF TGTGCCAGCAGCTTAAACCAAGGCCCATCTCAGCCCCAGCATTTT
TRBJ2-7 TRBV6-2/TRBV6-3 . . CASSYIRRSGEQYF TGTGCCAGCAGTTACATTCGCCGTTCTGGGGAGCAGTACTTC
TRBJ1-4 TRBV5-6 . . CASSLMTDPNEKLFF TGTGCCAGCAGCTTGATGACAGATCCAAATGAAAAACTGTTTTTT
TRBJ2-7 TRBV9 TRBD2 once CASSVDLAGGNEQYF TGTGCCAGCAGCGTAGACCTAGCGGGAGGAAACGAGCAGTACTTC
TRBJ1-1 TRBV29-1 . . CSVTHREVNTEAFF TGCAGCGTCACCCACAGGGAGGTGAACACTGAAGCTTTCTTT
TRBJ1-5 TRBV7-9 . once CASSSPDSNYQPQHF TGTGCCAGCAGCTCCCCCGACAGTAACTATCAGCCCCAGCATTTT